These 27 T cell receptor beta chains share one sample of origin, sequenced in a study of control samples from healthy donors and cancer patients. Produced via immunoSEQ multiplex PCR; TCRdb's table is partial and in-frame only. The sample lists 250,000 to 300,000 clones, roughly 80% occurring once. The sequencing sample was made of PBMCs. Every receptor here comes from a woman in her sixties or seventies with lung cancer.

There are a few counts of this clone. CDR3 in DNA: TGCGCCACTCGACAAGCGGAACCTCAAGAGACCCAGTACTTC. Translation gives CATRQAEPQETQYF. This rearrangement joins TRBV5-1 to TRBJ2-5, with a weak D call TRBD2 (5 bases). V was shortened by 9 bases and J by 2 bases, with 17 bases between the two germline ends. This CDR3 has 14 residues. Germline values: CDR1 SGHRS, CDR2 YFSETQ.

The chain couples TRBV7-3 to TRBJ1-3; TRBD1 matches 9 bases. The V gene end was trimmed by 1 base and the J gene end by 3 bases; junction bases not matched to a gene: 10. This CDR3 is built from 18 residues. Germline V gene lookup returns CDR1 SGHTA and CDR2 FQGTGA. The CDR3 sequence: CASSLNAPGQGFGNTIYF. The CDR3 region has the DNA TGTGCCAGCAGCTTAAATGCCCCCGGACAGGGGTTTGGAAACACCATATATTTT.

This chain links TRBV19 with TRBJ2-1; TRBD2 is a possible D gene (5 bases). Germline CDR1 and CDR2: LNHDA and SQIVND (reference sequence). V was shortened by 5 bases and J by 3 bases, with 11 bases between the two germline ends. The CDR3 spans 14 residues. The CDR3 loop is CASSSDLDYNEQFF. CDR3 nucleotide sequence: TGTGCCAGTAGTTCGGACTTAGACTACAATGAGCAGTTCTTC.

This clone was detected a few times. DNA for the CDR3: TGTGCCAGCAGGCAGGGGCAGGGGACCGGGGAGCTGTTTTTT. Translation gives CASRQGQGTGELFF. V gene TRBV9 combines with J gene TRBJ2-2, with a possible D match to TRBD1 (6 bases). CDR3 length equals 14 residues. The germline V gene has CDR1 SGDLS and CDR2 YYNGEE. The V end was cut by 5 bases, the J end by 5 bases, with 13 bases between.

V gene TRBV18 combines with J gene TRBJ1-1, with D unresolved. The CDR3 spans 15 residues. Germline loops: CDR1 KGHSH, CDR2 LQKENI. The V end was cut by 3 bases, the J end by 0 bases, with 11 bases between. The CDR3 here is CASSPAGLVNTEAFF. CDR3 nucleotide sequence: TGTGCCAGCTCACCGGCGGGTCTTGTGAACACTGAAGCTTTCTTT.

V and J are TRBV7-2 and TRBJ1-2, with 9 positions matching TRBD1. After removal of 3 bases from V and 8 bases from J, the junction contained 7 bases not matched to a gene. Germline V gives CDR1 SGHTA, CDR2 FQGNSA. The CDR3 length is 14 residues. In nucleotides, the CDR3 is TGTGCCAGCAGCTTCCGTGACAGGGGGAGGGGCTACACCTTC. This translates into CASSFRDRGRGYTF.

This clone was seen a handful of times. The sample holds other DNA sequences that translate to the same CDR3. This sequence joins TRBV10-3 and TRBJ2-3; D is possibly TRBD2 (5 bases). The germline gives CDR1 ENHRY, CDR2 SYGVKD. Trimming left V 2 bases short and J 5 bases short, with 5 bases between. CDR3 size: 12 residues. CDR3 loop: CAISEGGDTQYF. DNA for the CDR3: TGTGCCATCAGTGAGGGAGGAGATACGCAGTATTTT.

The chain recombines TRBV5-1 with TRBJ1-2, with D hard to call. V lost 1 base and J lost 8, with 15 bases in between. From germline, CDR1 is SGHRS and CDR2 YFSETQ. CDR3 length: 14 amino acids. The CDR3, as DNA: TGCGCCAGCAGCTTGATAGCCCCTGCTAACGGCTACACCTTC. It encodes CASSLIAPANGYTF.

The sample holds one count of this clone. The genes are TRBV28 and TRBJ2-7; the D call may be TRBD1 or TRBD2 (5 bases each). Deletions cut 3 bases from V and 2 bases from J, with 14 bases between. Germline V gives CDR1 MDHEN, CDR2 SYDVKM. The CDR3 is 15 amino acids. The CDR3 protein is CASSFRGVYPYEQYF. The CDR3, as DNA: TGTGCCAGCAGTTTTAGAGGGGTGTATCCCTACGAGCAGTACTTC.

The chain has TRBV2 and TRBJ1-5, with TRBD1 as a possible D gene (6 bases). Trimming removed 8 bases at V and 5 bases at J, with 10 bases between. The CDR3 length is 12 residues. The germline V gene has CDR1 SNHLY and CDR2 FYNNEI. The CDR3 nucleotides are TGTGCCAGCCGCAGGGGTGATCAGCCCCAGCATTTT. Protein sequence: CASRRGDQPQHF.

The chain uses TRBV6-5 and TRBJ2-7; 7 bases map to TRBD1. Germline CDR1 reads MNHEY; CDR2 reads SVGAGI. This CDR3 is built from 15 residues. V was clipped by 4 bases and J by 3 bases; unmatched bases: 9. CDR3 nucleotides: TGTGCCAGCAGTTGGACGCAGGGGGATTTCTACGAGCAGTACTTC. It is translated as CASSWTQGDFYEQYF.

The chain couples TRBV6-5 to TRBJ2-5, with D perhaps assigned TRBD1 or TRBD2 (5 bases each). Germline V lookup: CDR1 MNHEY, CDR2 SVGAGI. Trimming pared 7 bases from V and 4 bases from J, leaving 10 bases between. This CDR3 region has 12 residues. The CDR3 spells CASTGDRETQYF. The DNA of the CDR3 is TGTGCCAGCACCGGGGACCGAGAGACCCAGTACTTC.

V is TRBV2 and J is TRBJ2-2; D is undetermined. The CDR3 has 13 amino acids. CDR1 and CDR2 from the germline V gene are SNHLY and FYNNEI. Trimming cost V 6 bases and J 6 bases, with 11 bases left between them. DNA of the CDR3: TGTGCCAGCAGAATCCTCAGCGCCGGGGAGCTGTTTTTT. Translated: CASRILSAGELFF.

J is TRBJ1-3 and V is TRBV28; D unresolved. Trimming took off 4 bases at V and 2 bases at J, with 6 bases between the two ends. The CDR3 length is 13 residues. In germline, CDR1 is MDHEN, CDR2 SYDVKM. The CDR3 is CASSSTAGNTIYF. As DNA, the CDR3 is TGTGCCAGCAGTTCCACCGCTGGAAACACCATATATTTT.

The chain joins TRBV5-6 to TRBJ2-7; 11 bases are a match to TRBD1. The V segment lost 4 bases and the J segment 3 bases; nucleotides outside the gene matches: 3. Germline V gene sequence: CDR1 SGHDT, CDR2 YYEEEE. The CDR3 loop spans 14 amino acids. CDR3 DNA sequence: TGTGCCAGCAGCCCAGGGACAGGGGGCTACGAGCAGTACTTC. Translation: CASSPGTGGYEQYF.

The chain links TRBV19 to TRBJ2-7; D might be TRBD1 (6 bases). V was clipped by 0 bases and J by 3 bases, with 9 bases between them. The CDR3 covers 14 residues. Germline loops: CDR1 LNHDA, CDR2 SQIVND (reference sequence). The CDR3 here is CASSIESGVYEQYF. CDR3 coding DNA: TGTGCCAGTAGTATAGAGTCAGGGGTCTACGAGCAGTACTTC.

Notes on this clone: Distinct nucleotide sequences in the sample also encode this CDR3. J is TRBJ2-1 and V is TRBV11-2, with D perhaps matching TRBD2 (7 bases). The V gene lost 5 bases and the J gene lost 1 base, with 15 bases spanning the gap. Germline CDR1 and CDR2: SGHAT and FQNNGV. The CDR3 is 16 residues long. The CDR3: CASSPGGQGSYNEQFF. Written as DNA, the CDR3 is TGTGCCAGCAGCCCCGGGGGGCAGGGGTCCTACAATGAGCAGTTCTTC.

The rearrangement joins TRBV6-1 to TRBJ2-7; TRBD1 matches 10 bases. CDR1 MNHNS and CDR2 SASEGT come from the germline V gene. The CDR3 is 16 residues long. Germline trimming cut 2 bases from V and 0 bases from J; bases unmatched to any gene: 4. CDR3 residues: CASSEPGQGNSYEQYF. Written as DNA, the CDR3 is TGTGCCAGCAGTGAACCGGGACAGGGGAACTCCTACGAGCAGTACTTC.

This clone was seen more than once but under ten times. The CDR3 loop is CASSEASTAYGYTF. The CDR3 DNA reads TGTGCCAGCAGTGAAGCGTCGACAGCCTATGGCTACACCTTC. This chain connects TRBV6-1 to TRBJ1-2; D is perhaps TRBD1 (5 bases). CDR3 length: 14 residues. Germline-derived CDR1 and CDR2 are MNHNS and SASEGT. The V end lost 0 bases, the J end lost 4 bases, and 9 bases lay between the germline ends.

The rearrangement joins TRBV9 to TRBJ1-2, with TRBD1 as a possible D gene (5 bases). Trimming took off 3 bases at V and 0 bases at J, with 12 bases between the two ends. Germline CDR1 SGDLS, CDR2 YYNGEE. The CDR3 sequence is 15 residues long. The CDR3 DNA reads as TGTGCCAGCAGCGAGAGGGACCCTGCTAACTATGGCTACACCTTC. Encoded protein: CASSERDPANYGYTF.

The chain uses TRBV6-5 and TRBJ2-1, with 7 nucleotides matching TRBD1. Germline V CDR1 and CDR2: MNHEY, SVGAGI. V dropped 5 bases and J dropped 3; count of bases not matched to a gene: 4. CDR3 length: 14 residues. DNA for the CDR3: TGTGCCAGCAGTACAGGGGAAATCTACAATGAGCAGTTCTTC. It specifies CASSTGEIYNEQFF.

The chain couples TRBV28 to TRBJ1-3; 9 bases are a match to TRBD1. Unmatched junction bases numbered 7, after V lost 7 bases and J lost 6 bases. From germline, CDR1 is MDHEN and CDR2 SYDVKM. The CDR3 contains 14 residues. The chain's CDR3 is CASNPTGGENTIYF. The CDR3 coding sequence is TGTGCCAGCAATCCAACAGGGGGCGAAAACACCATATATTTT. Full variable domain (missing parts from reference TRBV28 and TRBJ1-3): DVKVTQSSRYLVKRTGEKVFLECVQDMDHENMFWYRQDPGLGLRLIYFSYDVKMKEKGDIPEGYSVSREKKERFSLILESASTNQTSMYLCASNPTGGENTIYFGEGSWLTVV.

The chain uses TRBV12-3 or TRBV12-4 and TRBJ1-1, with D hard to call. V was pared by 6 bases and J by 10 bases, with 15 bases between. CDR3 size: 12 residues. CDR3 amino acids: CASSAVTRGAFF. DNA for the CDR3: TGTGCCAGCAGCGCAGTAACCCGCGGAGCTTTCTTT.

This rearrangement joins TRBV5-6 to TRBJ1-4, with unresolved D. Germline V gives CDR1 SGHDT, CDR2 YYEEEE. This CDR3 has 17 residues. V lost 6 bases and J 4 bases, leaving 22 bases between the germline ends. The CDR3 DNA reads as TGTGCCAGCACCCGGCGAGGAGGAGTGGGTGATAATGAAAAACTGTTTTTT. As protein: CASTRRGGVGDNEKLFF. The whole variable domain, filled in from reference TRBV5-6 and TRBJ1-4, reads DAGVTQSPTHLIKTRGQQVTLRCSPKSGHDTVSWYQQALGQGPQFIFQYYEEEERQRGNFPDRFSGHQFPNYSSELNVNALLLGDSALYLCASTRRGGVGDNEKLFFGSGTQLSVL.

CDR3: CASSLDRHNEQFF. The CDR3, as DNA: TGTGCCAGCAGTTTAGACAGACACAATGAGCAGTTCTTC. The J gene is TRBJ2-1, the V gene TRBV12-3 or TRBV12-4; D is unclear. V was clipped by 1 base and J by 5 bases, with 6 bases between them. The CDR3 is made up of 13 amino acids.

The chain carries TRBV10-3 and TRBJ1-6; tentatively, D is TRBD1 (6 bases). V lost 5 bases, J lost 7 bases, and 18 bases lay in between. CDR3 size: 16 residues. CDR1 is ENHRY, CDR2 SYGVKD, per germline. The CDR3 DNA reads as TGTGCCATCAGTCACACAGGGCAGGGGAAGAATTCACCCCTCCACTTT. This codes for CAISHTGQGKNSPLHF.

The chain has TRBV6-5 and TRBJ1-6, with 8 bases identical to TRBD1. V was clipped by 4 bases and J by 9 bases; unmatched bases: 5. The length of the CDR3 is 14 residues. The germline V gene encodes CDR1 MNHEY and CDR2 SVGAGI. The CDR3 sequence: CASSLTGAASPLHF. The CDR3 DNA follows: TGTGCCAGCAGTTTGACAGGGGCGGCTTCACCCCTCCACTTT.